The 2 T cell receptor beta chains in this list originate from one sample, sequenced in a study of shared clonotypes between healthy human individuals (dated by TCRdb to 2020 to 2022). Library generation was performed with the immunoSEQ multiplex PCR assay. TCRdb re-hosts the immuneACCESS table, in-frame sequences only. Its copies lack some clones; in the studies checked, an unresolved V gene accounts for under half of them, and the cause for the rest is not known. The sample records approximately 440,000 clones, around 77% of which are singletons. The leading ten clones occupy 12% of the sample. Sequenced material: PBMCs. Receptors originate from a middle-aged woman in good health. Some clones in this sample may be carry-over from other donors' samples.

CDR3 bases: TGTGCCAGCAGCATGAGGGGGGGTACCTATGGCTACACCTTC. Protein: CASSMRGGTYGYTF. The chain carries TRBV28 and TRBJ1-2; D is perhaps TRBD1 (6 bases). Germline CDR1 reads MDHEN; CDR2 reads SYDVKM. CDR3 length: 14 amino acids. Trimming removed 6 bases from V and 4 bases from J, with 15 bases in between.

As to this clone: The junction and the germline gene differ at one end; a read error may be behind it. V gene TRBV7-2 combines with J gene TRBJ2-7; the D gene is possibly TRBD2 (7 bases). Per the germline V gene, CDR1 is SGHTA and CDR2 is FQGNSA. The CDR3 is 15 amino acids. The CDR3 loop reads CATRKSGGPSYEQHF. The CDR3 DNA reads as TGTGCCACCAGGAAGTCGGGGGGCCCCTCCTACGAGCAGCACTTC.